This T cell receptor beta chain was documented in a study of technical replicates of blood from a handful of donors. The CDR3 sequence is 16 residues long. The germline CDR1 and CDR2 sequences are MGHRA and YSYEKL. V dropped 1 base and J dropped 0; count of bases not matched to a gene: 3. The method was immunoSEQ multiplex PCR; TCRdb's version includes in-frame clones alone and lacks a portion of them. There are approximately 92,000 clones in the sample; around 96% occur only once, and more than 0.2% lies in the top ten. The chain links TRBV4-1 to TRBJ1-3, with TRBD1 identical over 7 bases. The sequencing input was T cells isolated from PBMCs. The TCR comes from a human donor in good health. CDR3 amino acids: CASSQVDRSSGNTIYF. In DNA, the CDR3 is TGCGCCAGCAGCCAAGTGGACAGGAGCTCTGGAAACACCATATATTTT.